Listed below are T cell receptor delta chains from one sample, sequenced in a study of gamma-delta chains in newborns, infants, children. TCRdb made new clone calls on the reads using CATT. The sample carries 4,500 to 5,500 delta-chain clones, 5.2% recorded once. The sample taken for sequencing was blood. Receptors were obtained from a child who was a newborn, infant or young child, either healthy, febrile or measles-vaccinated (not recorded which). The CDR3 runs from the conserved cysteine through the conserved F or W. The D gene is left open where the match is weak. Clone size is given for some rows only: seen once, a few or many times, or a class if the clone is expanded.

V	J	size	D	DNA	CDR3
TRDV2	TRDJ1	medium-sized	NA	TGTGCCTGTGACACCGCTGGTCTCACCGATAAACTCATCTTT	CACDTAGLTDKLIF
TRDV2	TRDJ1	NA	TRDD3	TGTGCCTGTGACACCTTGGACCGGGGGATACGCGGCAAGTACACCGATAAGCTCATCTTT	CACDTLDRGIRGKYTDKLIF
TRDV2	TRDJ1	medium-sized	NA	TGTGCCTGTGACACCTTACTTCCGCTTCCCGACACCGATAAACTCATCTTT	CACDTLLPLPDTDKLIF
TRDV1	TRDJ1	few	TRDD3	TGTGCTCTTGGGGAACTACCGACTCCAAACTGGGGGATTGGAGTGGGCCTCCTACTCAAACTCATCTTT	CALGELPTPNWGIGVGLLLKLIF
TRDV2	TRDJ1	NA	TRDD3	TGTGCCTGTGACACCAACTTTGGGGGAGGGTACACCGATAAACTCATCTTT	CACDTNFGGGYTDKLIF
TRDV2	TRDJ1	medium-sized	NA	TGTGCCTGTGACACAATCTCGGGTTTCGTGGTAGGGGATCGAACCGATAAACTCATCTTT	CACDTISGFVVGDRTDKLIF
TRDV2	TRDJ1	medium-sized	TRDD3	TGTGCCTGTGACACCCTGGGGGTCGACACCGATAAACTCATCTTT	CACDTLGVDTDKLIF
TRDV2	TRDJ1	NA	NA	TGTGCCTGTGACCCGCTGCCTACGCTCCGCGCCAAACCTGACGGCCACACCGATAAACTCATCTTT	CACDPLPTLRAKPDGHTDKLIF
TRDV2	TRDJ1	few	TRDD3	TGTGCCTGTGACACCTTGGAGGGGGATACGCCGAGGAGCGATAAACTCATCTTT	CACDTLEGDTPRSDKLIF
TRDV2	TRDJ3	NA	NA	TGTGCCTGTGACACGGGCGGGATAAGCCCCTCCTGGGACACCCGACAGATGTTTTTC	CACDTGGISPSWDTRQMFF
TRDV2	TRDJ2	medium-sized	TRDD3	TGTGCCTGTGACCCCCTGGGGGACCCTGGAGCACAACTCTTCTTT	CACDPLGDPGAQLFF
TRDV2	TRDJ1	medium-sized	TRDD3	TGTGCCTGTGACACCGTTAAAATACTGGGGGATACCGAACACACCGATAAACTCATCTTT	CACDTVKILGDTEHTDKLIF
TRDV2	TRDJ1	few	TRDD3	TGTGCCTGTGACACCGTGAGTGGGGGACCGTACACCGATAAACTCATCTTT	CACDTVSGGPYTDKLIF
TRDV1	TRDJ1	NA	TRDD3	TGTGCCCTTGAGTCTCCTACGTTTAACGCTGGGGGATACAGACGGGGAGGTTACACCGATAAACTCATCTTT	CALESPTFNAGGYRRGGYTDKLIF
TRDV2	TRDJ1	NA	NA	TGTGCCTGTGATGAGTTACTGCGAGGCGATAAACTCATCTTT	CACDELLRGDKLIF
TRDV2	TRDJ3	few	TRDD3	TGTGCCTGTGACACCGCTGGGGGATCCTGGTCCTGGGACACCCGACAGATGTTTTTC	CACDTAGGSWSWDTRQMFF
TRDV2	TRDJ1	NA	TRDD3	TGTGCCTGTGACCCATTGGTGGGGGAGGCCCACACCGATAAACTCATCTTT	CACDPLVGEAHTDKLIF
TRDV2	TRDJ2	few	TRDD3	TGTGCCTGTGACACCTTTTATGGTGCGCCTGGGGGATCGTCCTTGACAGCACAACTCTTCTTT	CACDTFYGAPGGSSLTAQLFF
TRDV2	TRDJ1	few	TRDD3	TGTGCCTGTGACATGTTGGAGTCTCGACTGGGGGACACCGATAAACTCATCTTT	CACDMLESRLGDTDKLIF
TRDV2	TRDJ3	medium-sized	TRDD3	TGTGCCTGTGACACCGTACTGGGGGGCAGCTCCTGGGACACCCGACAGATGTTTTTC	CACDTVLGGSSWDTRQMFF
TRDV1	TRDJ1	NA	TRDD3	TGTGCTCTTGGGGAGCTCACCTTCCACTGGGGGATGCCTGTCACCGATAAACTCATCTTT	CALGELTFHWGMPVTDKLIF
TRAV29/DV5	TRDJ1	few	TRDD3	TGTGCAGCCCACCTTCTAATCTCGCCTACAAGACTGGGGGATGGAGGTGGCGCCGATAAACTCATCTTT	CAAHLLISPTRLGDGGGADKLIF
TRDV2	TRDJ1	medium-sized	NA	TGTGCCTGTGACACTATGGTACTTCCGATCCACACCGATAAACTCATCTTT	CACDTMVLPIHTDKLIF
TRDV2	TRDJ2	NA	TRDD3	TGCGCCTGTGACACCTTACTGGGGGATACGGCTTTGACAGCACAACTCTTCTTT	CACDTLLGDTALTAQLFF
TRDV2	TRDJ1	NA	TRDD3	TGTGCCTGTGACACGATTGGGGGATCACGGACCGATAAACTCACCTTT	CACDTIGGSRTDKLTF